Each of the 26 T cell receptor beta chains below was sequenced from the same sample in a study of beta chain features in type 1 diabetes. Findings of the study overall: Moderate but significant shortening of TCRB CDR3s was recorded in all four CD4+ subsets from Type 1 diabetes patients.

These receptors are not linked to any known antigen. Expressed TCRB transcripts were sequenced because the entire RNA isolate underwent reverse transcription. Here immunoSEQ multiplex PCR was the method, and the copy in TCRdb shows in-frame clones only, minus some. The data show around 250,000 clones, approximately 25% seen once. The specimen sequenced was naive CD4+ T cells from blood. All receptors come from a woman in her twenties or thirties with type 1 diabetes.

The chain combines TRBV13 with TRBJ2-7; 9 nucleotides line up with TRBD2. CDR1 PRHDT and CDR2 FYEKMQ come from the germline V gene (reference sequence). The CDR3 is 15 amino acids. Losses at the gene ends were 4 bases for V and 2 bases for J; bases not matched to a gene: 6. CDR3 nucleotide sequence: TGTGCCAGCAGCTCCGGGACTAGCAACCCCTACGAGCAGTACTTC. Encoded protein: CASSSGTSNPYEQYF.

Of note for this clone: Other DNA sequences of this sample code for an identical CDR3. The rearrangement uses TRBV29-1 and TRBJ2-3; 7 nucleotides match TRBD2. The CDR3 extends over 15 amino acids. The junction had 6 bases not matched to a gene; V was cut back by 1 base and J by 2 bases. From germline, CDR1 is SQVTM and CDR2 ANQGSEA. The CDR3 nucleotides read TGCAGCGTTGAAGGACTAGCAGCTATCACAGATACGCAGTATTTT. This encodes CSVEGLAAITDTQYF.

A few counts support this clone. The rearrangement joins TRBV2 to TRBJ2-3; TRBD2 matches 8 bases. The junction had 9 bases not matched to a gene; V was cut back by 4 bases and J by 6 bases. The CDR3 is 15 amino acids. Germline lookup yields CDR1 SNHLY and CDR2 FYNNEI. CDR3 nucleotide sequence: TGTGCCAGCAGTGGTCGAGCGGGAGCTTGGGATACGCAGTATTTT. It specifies CASSGRAGAWDTQYF.

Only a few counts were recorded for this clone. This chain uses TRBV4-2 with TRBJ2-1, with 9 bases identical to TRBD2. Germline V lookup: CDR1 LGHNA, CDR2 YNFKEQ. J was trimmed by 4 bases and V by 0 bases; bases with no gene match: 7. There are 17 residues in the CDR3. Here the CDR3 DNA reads TGTGCCAGCAGCCAAGAACAGCCCGGACTAGCGTACAATGAGCAGTTCTTC. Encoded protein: CASSQEQPGLAYNEQFF.

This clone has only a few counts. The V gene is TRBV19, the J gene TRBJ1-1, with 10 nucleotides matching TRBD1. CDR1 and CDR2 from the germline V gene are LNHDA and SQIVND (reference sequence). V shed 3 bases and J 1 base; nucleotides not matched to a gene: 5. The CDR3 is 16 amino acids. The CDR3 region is CASSIGTGDWNTEAFF. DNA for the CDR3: TGTGCCAGTAGTATCGGGACAGGGGATTGGAACACTGAAGCTTTCTTT.

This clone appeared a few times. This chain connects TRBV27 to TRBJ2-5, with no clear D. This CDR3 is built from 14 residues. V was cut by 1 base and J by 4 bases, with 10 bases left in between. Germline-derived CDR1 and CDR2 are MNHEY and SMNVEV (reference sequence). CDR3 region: CASSLFTTSETQYF. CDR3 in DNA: TGTGCCAGCAGTTTATTCACTACATCAGAGACCCAGTACTTC.

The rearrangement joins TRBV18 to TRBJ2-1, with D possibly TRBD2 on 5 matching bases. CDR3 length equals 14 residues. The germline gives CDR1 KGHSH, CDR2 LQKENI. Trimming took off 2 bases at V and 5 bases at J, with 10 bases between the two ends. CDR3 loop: CASSPERLNNEQFF. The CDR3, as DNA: TGTGCCAGCTCACCAGAGCGGTTGAACAATGAGCAGTTCTTC.

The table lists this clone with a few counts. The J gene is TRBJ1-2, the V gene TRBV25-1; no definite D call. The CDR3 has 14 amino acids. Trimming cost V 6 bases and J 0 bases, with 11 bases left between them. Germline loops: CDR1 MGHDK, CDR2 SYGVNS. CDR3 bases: TGTGCCAGCAGACACCCGGGATCTAACTATGGCTACACCTTC. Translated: CASRHPGSNYGYTF.

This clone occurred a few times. The CDR3 sequence: CASSLGLAGGTSTDTQYF. CDR3 DNA: TGTGCCAGCAGCCTGGGACTAGCGGGAGGGACTAGCACAGATACGCAGTATTTT. This chain joins TRBV7-3 and TRBJ2-3; 16 bases match TRBD2. Trimming at V came to 5 bases and at J to 0 bases, leaving 5 bases not matched to a gene. The CDR3 consists of 18 residues. The germline gives CDR1 SGHTA, CDR2 FQGTGA.

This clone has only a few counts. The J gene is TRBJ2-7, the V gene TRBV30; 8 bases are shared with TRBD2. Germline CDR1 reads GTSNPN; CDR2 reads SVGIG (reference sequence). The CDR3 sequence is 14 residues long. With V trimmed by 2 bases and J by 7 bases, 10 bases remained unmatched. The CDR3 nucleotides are TGTGCCTGGAGTCCACGGGAGGGGTGGTATGAGCAGTACTTC. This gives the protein CAWSPREGWYEQYF.

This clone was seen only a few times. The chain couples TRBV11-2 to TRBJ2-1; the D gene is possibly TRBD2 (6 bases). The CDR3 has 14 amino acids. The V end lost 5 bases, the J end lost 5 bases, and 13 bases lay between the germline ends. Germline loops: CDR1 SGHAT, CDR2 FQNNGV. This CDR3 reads CASSPGTVHNEQFF. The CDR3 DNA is TGTGCCAGCAGCCCCGGGACTGTACACAATGAGCAGTTCTTC. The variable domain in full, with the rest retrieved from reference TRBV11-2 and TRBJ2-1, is EAGVAQSPRYKIIEKRQSVAFWCNPISGHATLYWYQQILGQGPKLLIQFQNNGVVDDSQLPKDRFSAERLKGVDSTLKIQPAKLEDSAVYLCASSPGTVHNEQFFGPGTRLTVL.

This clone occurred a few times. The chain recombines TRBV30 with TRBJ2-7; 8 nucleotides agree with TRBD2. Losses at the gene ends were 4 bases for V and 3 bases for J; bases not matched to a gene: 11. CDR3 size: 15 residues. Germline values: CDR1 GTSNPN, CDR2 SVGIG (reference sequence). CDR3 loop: CAWILLSGRHYEQYF. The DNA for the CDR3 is TGTGCCTGGATACTATTGAGCGGGAGACACTACGAGCAGTACTTC.

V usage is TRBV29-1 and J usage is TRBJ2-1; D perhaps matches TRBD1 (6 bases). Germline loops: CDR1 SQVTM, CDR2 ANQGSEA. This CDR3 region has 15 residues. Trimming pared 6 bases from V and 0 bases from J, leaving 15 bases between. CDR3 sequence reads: CSVLGTINSYNEQFF. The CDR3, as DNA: TGCAGCGTCCTAGGGACAATTAACTCCTACAATGAGCAGTTCTTC.

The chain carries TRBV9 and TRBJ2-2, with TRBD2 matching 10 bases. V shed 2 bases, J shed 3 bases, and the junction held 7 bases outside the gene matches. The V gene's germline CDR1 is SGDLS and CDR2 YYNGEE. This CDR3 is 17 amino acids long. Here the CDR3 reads CASSVSSGRQYTGELFF. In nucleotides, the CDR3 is TGTGCCAGCAGCGTCTCTAGCGGGAGACAATACACCGGGGAGCTGTTTTTT.

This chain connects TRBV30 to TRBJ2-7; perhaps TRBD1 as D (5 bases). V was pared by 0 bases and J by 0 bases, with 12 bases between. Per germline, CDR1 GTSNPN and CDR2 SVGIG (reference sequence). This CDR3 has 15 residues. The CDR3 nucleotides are TGTGCCTGGAGTGTACCAGGACACTCCTCCTACGAGCAGTACTTC. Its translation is CAWSVPGHSSYEQYF.

The CDR3 spells CASSRTGASSYEQYF. DNA of the CDR3: TGCGCCAGCAGCCGGACAGGGGCTAGTAGTTACGAGCAGTACTTC. V gene TRBV10-1 combines with J gene TRBJ2-7, with 9 bases that match TRBD1. Germline CDR1 reads WNHNN; CDR2 reads SYGVQD (reference sequence). J lost 4 bases, V lost 6 bases, and 10 bases had no gene match. The CDR3 has 15 amino acids.

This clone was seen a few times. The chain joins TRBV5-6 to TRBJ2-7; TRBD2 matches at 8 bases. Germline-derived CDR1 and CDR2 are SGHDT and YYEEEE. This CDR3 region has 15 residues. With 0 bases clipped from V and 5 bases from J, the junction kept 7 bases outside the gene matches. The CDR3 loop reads CASSLAGGPFHEQYF. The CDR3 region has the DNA TGTGCCAGCAGCTTGGCGGGAGGGCCTTTTCACGAGCAGTACTTC.

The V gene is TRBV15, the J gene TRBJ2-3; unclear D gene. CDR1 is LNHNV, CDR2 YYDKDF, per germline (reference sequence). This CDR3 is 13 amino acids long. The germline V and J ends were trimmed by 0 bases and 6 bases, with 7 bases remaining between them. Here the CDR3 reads CATSREGPDTQYF. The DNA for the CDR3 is TGTGCCACCAGCAGAGAGGGCCCGGATACGCAGTATTTT.

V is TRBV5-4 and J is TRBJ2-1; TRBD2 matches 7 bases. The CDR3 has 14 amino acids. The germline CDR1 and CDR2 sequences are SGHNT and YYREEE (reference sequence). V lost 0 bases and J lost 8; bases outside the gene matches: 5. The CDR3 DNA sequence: TGTGCCAGCAGCTTGGGACTAGCTGGCGATGAGCAGTTCTTC. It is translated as CASSLGLAGDEQFF.

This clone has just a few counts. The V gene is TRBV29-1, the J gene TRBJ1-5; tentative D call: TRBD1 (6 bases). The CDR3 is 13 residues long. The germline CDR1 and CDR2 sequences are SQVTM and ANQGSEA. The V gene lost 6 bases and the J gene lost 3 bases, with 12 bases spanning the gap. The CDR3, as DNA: TGCAGCGTCGTCACAGGGTTCAATCAGCCCCAGCATTTT. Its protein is CSVVTGFNQPQHF.

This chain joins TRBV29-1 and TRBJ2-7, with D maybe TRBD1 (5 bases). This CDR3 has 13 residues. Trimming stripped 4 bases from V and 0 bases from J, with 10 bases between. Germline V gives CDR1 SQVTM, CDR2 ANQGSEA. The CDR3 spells CSVGSTASYEQYF. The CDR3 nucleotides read TGCAGCGTTGGTTCGACAGCCTCCTACGAGCAGTACTTC.

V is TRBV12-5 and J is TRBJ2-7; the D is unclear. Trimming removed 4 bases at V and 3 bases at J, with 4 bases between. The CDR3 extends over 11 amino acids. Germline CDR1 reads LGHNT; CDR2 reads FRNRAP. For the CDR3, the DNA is TGTGCTAGTGGTTGGCACTACGAGCAGTACTTC. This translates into CASGWHYEQYF.

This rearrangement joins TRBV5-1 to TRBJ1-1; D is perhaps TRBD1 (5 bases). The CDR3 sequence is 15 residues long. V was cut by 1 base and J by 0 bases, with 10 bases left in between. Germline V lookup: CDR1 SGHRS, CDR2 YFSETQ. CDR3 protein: CASSLTGYLNTEAFF. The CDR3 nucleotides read TGCGCCAGCAGCTTGACAGGCTATCTGAACACTGAAGCTTTCTTT. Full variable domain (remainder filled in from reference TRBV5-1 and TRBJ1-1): KAGVTQTPRYLIKTRGQQVTLSCSPISGHRSVSWYQQTPGQGLQFLFEYFSETQRNKGNFPGRFSGRQFSNSRSEMNVSTLELGDSALYLCASSLTGYLNTEAFFGQGTRLTVV.

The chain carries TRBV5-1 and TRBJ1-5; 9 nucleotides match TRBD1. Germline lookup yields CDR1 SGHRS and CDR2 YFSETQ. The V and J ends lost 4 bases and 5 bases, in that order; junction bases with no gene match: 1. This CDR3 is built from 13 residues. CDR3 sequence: CASSRTGDQPQHF. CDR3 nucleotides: TGCGCCAGCAGCCGGACAGGGGATCAGCCCCAGCATTTT. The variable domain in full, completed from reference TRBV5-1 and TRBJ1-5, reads KAGVTQTPRYLIKTRGQQVTLSCSPISGHRSVSWYQQTPGQGLQFLFEYFSETQRNKGNFPGRFSGRQFSNSRSEMNVSTLELGDSALYLCASSRTGDQPQHFGDGTRLSIL.

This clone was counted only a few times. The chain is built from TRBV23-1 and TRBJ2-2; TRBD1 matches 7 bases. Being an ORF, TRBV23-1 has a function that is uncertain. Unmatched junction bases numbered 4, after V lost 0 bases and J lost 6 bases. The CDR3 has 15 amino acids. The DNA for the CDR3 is TGCGCCAGCAGTCAATCTCCCCAGGGGGCCGGGGAGCTGTTTTTT. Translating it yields CASSQSPQGAGELFF.

The CDR3: CASSRNRDTGELFF. In nucleotides, the CDR3 is TGCGCCAGCAGCCGTAACAGGGACACCGGGGAGCTGTTTTTT. This chain connects TRBV5-1 to TRBJ2-2; D is possibly TRBD1 (6 bases). The V end was cut by 4 bases, the J end by 3 bases, with 10 bases between. Looked up from germline, CDR1 is SGHRS and CDR2 is YFSETQ. This CDR3 has 14 residues.